This TCR beta chain is from a study of T cell changes during pregnancy in multiple sclerosis. CDR1 MNHNS and CDR2 SASEGT come from the germline V gene. The V and J ends lost 0 bases and 7 bases, in that order; junction bases with no gene match: 10. This CDR3 region has 16 residues. Clones were sequenced by immunoSEQ multiplex PCR, and TCRdb holds only the in-frame ones, with some missing. The table lists approximately 66,000 clones, around 94% of them singletons, with 2% in the top ten. V gene TRBV6-1 combines with J gene TRBJ2-7, with 9 bases fitting TRBD1. Sequenced here: peripheral blood, sampled in the third trimester of pregnancy. The TCR comes from a female donor in good health, enrolled as a control in a pregnancy study. The CDR3 reads CASSEAFGDRVREQYF. For the CDR3, the DNA is TGTGCCAGCAGTGAAGCGTTCGGGGACAGGGTGCGTGAGCAGTACTTC.